The 12 T cell receptor beta chains below come from one sample, sequenced in a study of cytomegalovirus exposure and HLA in healthy donors. The method was immunoSEQ multiplex PCR; TCRdb's version includes in-frame clones alone and lacks a portion of them. The sample consists of 300,000 to 450,000 clones, 70% to 90% of them appearing once. The specimen was PBMCs. The receptor set was obtained from a woman under 30 in good health and CMV-seronegative.

V and J are TRBV5-4 and TRBJ2-3; D is undetermined. Trimming removed 4 bases at V and 5 bases at J, with 14 bases between. The CDR3 has 14 residues. CDR1 is SGHNT and CDR2 is YYREEE in the germline V gene (reference sequence). The CDR3 loop reads CASSPGYGQDTQYF. The CDR3 bases are TGTGCCAGCAGCCCCGGTTATGGGCAAGATACGCAGTATTTT.

This clone was recorded a few times. The chain's CDR3 is CASTLPGYEQYF. The CDR3 DNA sequence: TGTGCCAGCACCCTGCCGGGCTACGAGCAGTACTTC. The V call is TRBV2, the J call TRBJ2-7; no reliable D call. CDR3 size: 12 residues. Germline V gene lookup returns CDR1 SNHLY and CDR2 FYNNEI. With 7 bases removed from V and 3 bases from J, the gap between germline ends came to 10 bases.

The chain couples TRBV7-9 to TRBJ2-7; 8 bases agree with TRBD1. In germline, CDR1 is SEHNR, CDR2 FQNEAQ (reference sequence). With 5 bases clipped from V and 7 bases from J, the junction kept 10 bases outside the gene matches. There are 14 residues in the CDR3. CDR3 residues: CASSPQDRVGEQYF. CDR3 bases: TGTGCCAGCAGCCCTCAGGACAGGGTCGGGGAGCAGTACTTC.

This clone was picked up one time. The chain links TRBV9 to TRBJ2-2, with 8 bases matching TRBD1. CDR1 and CDR2 (germline): SGDLS, YYNGEE. With 3 bases clipped from V and 4 bases from J, the junction kept 5 bases outside the gene matches. The CDR3 extends over 15 amino acids. The CDR3 bases are TGTGCCAGCAGCGGGACAGGGAAAGGCACCGGGGAGCTGTTTTTT. Its translation is CASSGTGKGTGELFF.

The chain couples TRBV4-2 to TRBJ1-4; TRBD1 aligns across 7 bases. From germline, CDR1 is LGHNA and CDR2 YNFKEQ. Trimming removed 3 bases from V and 8 bases from J; junction bases left unmatched: 9. This CDR3 has 15 residues. CDR3 residues: CASSQGQGGMEKLFF. The CDR3, as DNA: TGTGCCAGCAGCCAGGGTCAGGGGGGCATGGAAAAACTGTTTTTT.

V usage is TRBV7-8 and J usage is TRBJ1-1, with D unclear. The V gene's germline CDR1 is SGHVS and CDR2 FQNEAQ. This CDR3 spans 13 amino acids. The V gene lost 4 bases and the J gene lost 11 bases, with 17 bases spanning the gap. The CDR3 sequence is CASSSGTHFEAFF. CDR3 coding DNA: TGTGCCAGCAGCTCGGGAACCCATTTTGAGGCTTTCTTT.

V is TRBV5-1 and J is TRBJ1-4; D possibly corresponds to TRBD1 (5 bases). The CDR3 is 14 amino acids. V was trimmed by 5 bases and J by 3 bases, leaving 11 bases between them. Germline-derived CDR1 and CDR2 are SGHRS and YFSETQ. The DNA of the CDR3 is TGCGCCAGCAGGAAAGGGGATGCTAATGAAAAACTGTTTTTT. Translating gives CASRKGDANEKLFF. Full variable domain (rest looked up from reference TRBV5-1 and TRBJ1-4): KAGVTQTPRYLIKTRGQQVTLSCSPISGHRSVSWYQQTPGQGLQFLFEYFSETQRNKGNFPGRFSGRQFSNSRSEMNVSTLELGDSALYLCASRKGDANEKLFFGSGTQLSVL.

J is TRBJ2-1 and V is TRBV2, with 14 bases fitting TRBD2. From germline, CDR1 is SNHLY and CDR2 FYNNEI. The trim removed 4 bases at V and 0 bases at J, leaving 8 bases unmatched. The CDR3 length is 19 residues. The CDR3 DNA sequence: TGTGCCAGCAGTGTTCGACTAGCGGGGGGGGCCAGCTCCTACAATGAGCAGTTCTTC. It codes for CASSVRLAGGASSYNEQFF.

The rearrangement uses TRBV5-6 and TRBJ1-1, with D maybe TRBD1 (5 bases). The CDR3 has 14 residues. The germline V gene has CDR1 SGHDT and CDR2 YYEEEE. Trimming took off 2 bases at V and 1 base at J, with 9 bases between the two ends. Here the CDR3 reads CASSLGVRNTEAFF. Here the CDR3 DNA reads TGTGCCAGCAGCTTAGGGGTGAGGAACACTGAAGCTTTCTTT.

The chain couples TRBV6-6 to TRBJ1-2; D uncertain. V was cut by 2 bases and J by 0 bases, with 7 bases left in between. The CDR3 has 14 residues. Germline V gene lookup returns CDR1 MNHNY and CDR2 SVGAGI (reference sequence). CDR3 in amino acids: CASSYAGTNYGYTF. The CDR3 DNA is TGTGCCAGCAGTTACGCAGGTACTAACTATGGCTACACCTTC.

The chain uses TRBV14 and TRBJ2-5; 13 nucleotides line up with TRBD2. The CDR3 has 16 residues. The ends lost 4 bases at V and 3 bases at J; junction bases unmatched: 5. CDR1 is SGHDN and CDR2 is FVKESK in the germline V gene. CDR3 loop: CASSPIGTSGKETQYF. For the CDR3, the DNA is TGTGCCAGCAGCCCGATCGGGACTAGCGGGAAAGAGACCCAGTACTTC.

The CDR3 sequence is CSAGLAGSDTQYF. CDR3 nucleotide sequence: TGCAGCGCGGGACTAGCGGGCTCAGATACGCAGTATTTT. The V and J genes are TRBV29-1 and TRBJ2-3, with TRBD2 matching 12 bases. From germline, CDR1 is SQVTM and CDR2 ANQGSEA. This CDR3 has 13 amino acids. J lost 4 bases, V lost 7 bases, and 3 bases had no gene match.